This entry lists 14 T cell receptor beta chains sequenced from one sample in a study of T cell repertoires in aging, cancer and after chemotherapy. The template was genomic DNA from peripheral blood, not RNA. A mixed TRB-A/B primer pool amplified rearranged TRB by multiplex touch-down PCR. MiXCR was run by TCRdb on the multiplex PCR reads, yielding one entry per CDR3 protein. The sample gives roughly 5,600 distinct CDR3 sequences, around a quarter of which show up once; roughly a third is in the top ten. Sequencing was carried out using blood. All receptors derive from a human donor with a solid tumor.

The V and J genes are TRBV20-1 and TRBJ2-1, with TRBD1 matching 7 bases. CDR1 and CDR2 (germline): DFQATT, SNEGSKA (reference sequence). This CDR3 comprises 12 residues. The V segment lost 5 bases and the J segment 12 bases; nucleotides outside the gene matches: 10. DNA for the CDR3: TGCAGTGCTTCCGACAGGGCTGTCTGGCAGTTCTTC. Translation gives CSASDRAVWQFF.

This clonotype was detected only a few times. The CDR3 reads CATSLGSYEQYF. The CDR3 bases are TGTGCCACTAGCCTCGGCTCCTACGAGCAGTACTTC. The genes are TRBV12-3 or TRBV12-4 and TRBJ2-7; D might be TRBD2 (5 bases). Trimming took off 10 bases at V and 0 bases at J, with 10 bases between the two ends. This CDR3 is 12 amino acids long.

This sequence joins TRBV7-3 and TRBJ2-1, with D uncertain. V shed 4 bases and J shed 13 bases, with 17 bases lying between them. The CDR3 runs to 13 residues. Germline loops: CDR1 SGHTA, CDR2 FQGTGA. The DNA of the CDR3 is TGTGCCAGCAGCTCCCGGATCAGCCGCGGACAGTTCTTC. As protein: CASSSRISRGQFF.

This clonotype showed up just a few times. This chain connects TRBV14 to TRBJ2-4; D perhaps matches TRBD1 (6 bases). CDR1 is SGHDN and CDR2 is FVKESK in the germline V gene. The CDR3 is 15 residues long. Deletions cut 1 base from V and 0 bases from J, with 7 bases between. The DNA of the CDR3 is TGTGCCAGCAGCCAAGCAGGGGTAGCCAAAAACATTCAGTACTTC. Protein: CASSQAGVAKNIQYF.

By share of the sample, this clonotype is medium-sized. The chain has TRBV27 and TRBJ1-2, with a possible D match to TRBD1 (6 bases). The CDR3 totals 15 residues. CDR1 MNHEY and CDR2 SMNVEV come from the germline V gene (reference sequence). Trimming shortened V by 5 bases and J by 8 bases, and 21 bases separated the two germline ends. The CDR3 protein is CASSPHRVGINGYTF. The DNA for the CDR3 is TGTGCCAGCAGTCCACACAGGGTAGGGATCAACGGCTACACCTTC.

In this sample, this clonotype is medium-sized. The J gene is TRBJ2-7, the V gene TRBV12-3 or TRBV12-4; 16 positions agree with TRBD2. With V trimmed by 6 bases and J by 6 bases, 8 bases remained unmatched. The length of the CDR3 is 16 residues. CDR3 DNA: TGTGCCAGCAGCCGGGGACTAGCGGGAGGGCCTGGCGAGCAGTACTTC. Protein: CASSRGLAGGPGEQYF.

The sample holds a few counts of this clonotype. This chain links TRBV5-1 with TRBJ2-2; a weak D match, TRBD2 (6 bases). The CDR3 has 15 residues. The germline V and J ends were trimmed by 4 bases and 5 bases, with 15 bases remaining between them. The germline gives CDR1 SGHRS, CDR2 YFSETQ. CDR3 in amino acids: CASSPTSIVTGELFF. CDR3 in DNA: TGCGCCAGCAGCCCAACTAGCATTGTGACCGGGGAGCTGTTTTTT. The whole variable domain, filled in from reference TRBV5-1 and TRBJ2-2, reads KAGVTQTPRYLIKTRGQQVTLSCSPISGHRSVSWYQQTPGQGLQFLFEYFSETQRNKGNFPGRFSGRQFSNSRSEMNVSTLELGDSALYLCASSPTSIVTGELFFGEGSRLTVL.

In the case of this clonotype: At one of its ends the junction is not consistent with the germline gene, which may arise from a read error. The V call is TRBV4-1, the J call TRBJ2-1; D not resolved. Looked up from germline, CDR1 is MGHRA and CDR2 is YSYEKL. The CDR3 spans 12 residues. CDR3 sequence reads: CVSSHLVGEQFF. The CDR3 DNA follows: TGCGTCAGCAGCCATCTAGTGGGTGAGCAGTTCTTC.

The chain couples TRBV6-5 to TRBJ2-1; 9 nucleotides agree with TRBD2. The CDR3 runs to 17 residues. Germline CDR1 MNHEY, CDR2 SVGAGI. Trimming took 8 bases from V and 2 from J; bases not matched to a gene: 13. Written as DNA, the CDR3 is TGTGCCAGCGCCCGGGCCCCGGCGGGAGGGGCCTACAATGAGCAGTTCTTC. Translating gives CASARAPAGGAYNEQFF.

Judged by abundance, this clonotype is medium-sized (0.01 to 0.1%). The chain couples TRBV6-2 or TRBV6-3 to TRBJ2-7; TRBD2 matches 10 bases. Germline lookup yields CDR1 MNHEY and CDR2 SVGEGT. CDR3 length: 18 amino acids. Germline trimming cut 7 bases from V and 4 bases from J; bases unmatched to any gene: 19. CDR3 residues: CASTLSLPLAGGLYEQYF. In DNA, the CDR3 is TGTGCCAGCACTTTGAGTTTACCCTTAGCGGGAGGACTTTACGAGCAGTACTTC.

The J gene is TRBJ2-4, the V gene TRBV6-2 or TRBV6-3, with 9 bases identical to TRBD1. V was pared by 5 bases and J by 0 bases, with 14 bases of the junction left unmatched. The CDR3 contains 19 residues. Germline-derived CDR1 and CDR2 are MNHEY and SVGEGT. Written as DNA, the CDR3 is TGTGCCAGCAGTAGCAGCCGGGACAGGGTTCCGCTAGCCAAAAACATTCAGTACTTC. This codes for CASSSSRDRVPLAKNIQYF.

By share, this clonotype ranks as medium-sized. Here the CDR3 reads CASSHDRASYNEQFF. The CDR3 bases are TGTGCCAGTAGTCACGACAGGGCCTCCTACAATGAGCAGTTCTTC. The J gene is TRBJ2-1, the V gene TRBV19; TRBD1 matches 7 bases. Germline assignment: CDR1 LNHDA and CDR2 SQIVND (reference sequence). The CDR3 covers 15 residues. V trimming: 5 bases; J trimming: 0 bases; junction bases outside the gene matches: 4.

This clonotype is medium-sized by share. CDR3 DNA sequence: TGTGCCAGCAGTTTGGTTGGGACCCCGGAGGACAAAAACATTCAGTACTTC. This codes for CASSLVGTPEDKNIQYF. The chain couples TRBV27 to TRBJ2-4, with D perhaps given as TRBD1 or TRBD2 (5 bases each). Trimming shortened V by 3 bases and J by 3 bases, and 18 bases separated the two germline ends. This CDR3 has 17 amino acids. In germline, CDR1 is MNHEY, CDR2 SMNVEV (reference sequence).

For the CDR3, the DNA is TGTGCCAGCAGCCGGACTCAACCGGGGGAGACCCAGTACTTC. It encodes CASSRTQPGETQYF. The chain joins TRBV28 to TRBJ2-5; possibly TRBD2 for D (5 bases). CDR1 and CDR2 (germline): MDHEN, SYDVKM. Trimming removed 6 bases from V and 5 bases from J, with 16 bases in between. This CDR3 comprises 14 residues.